This T cell receptor (beta chain) derives from a study of PD-1 blockade in classical Hodgkin lymphoma. Data came from immunoSEQ multiplex PCR; TCRdb stores just in-frame clones and leaves some out. The top ten hold 5.5% to 8.5% of the sample, which has about 100,000 clones, roughly 90% seen once. The germline gives CDR1 SGHTA, CDR2 FQGNSA. V was cut by 3 bases and J by 0 bases, with 15 bases left in between. CDR3 size: 18 residues. Relapse was seen in all patients after autologous stem cell transplantation, and brentuximab vedotin exposure was variable. This rearrangement joins TRBV7-2 to TRBJ1-6; a possible D gene is TRBD1 (5 bases). The sample was peripheral blood mononuclear cells (PBMCs), taken before the second cycle of nivolumab. The source of this sequence is a human donor with classical Hodgkin lymphoma. The CDR3 DNA follows: TGTGCCAGCAGCTTGAGGAGAGGGGCGATCTCCTATAATTCACCCCTCCACTTT. It encodes CASSLRRGAISYNSPLHF.